Sequencing of this T cell receptor (beta chain) was carried out in a study of blood T cell repertoires in COVID-19. Background on the study: The samples span acute and convalescent COVID-19 from the United States, Italy and Spain. Sources were T cells, B-cell-depleted T cells, or PBMCs; the material itself was cDNA or gDNA.

Clones were read by immunoSEQ multiplex PCR, and TCRdb kept only the in-frame ones, dropping some. Of roughly 160,000 clones in the sample, about 82% were seen once. CDR1 is SEHNR and CDR2 is FQNEAQ in the germline V gene (reference sequence). The CDR3 contains 15 residues. Trimming removed 0 bases at V and 6 bases at J, with 15 bases between. The sequenced sample consisted of peripheral blood. This rearrangement joins TRBV7-9 to TRBJ2-7; tentative D call: TRBD1 (6 bases). This clonotype originated in a woman aged 80 or over with COVID-19, enrolled during active disease. The CDR3 loop reads CASSLAQGLRIEQYF. CDR3 nucleotides: TGTGCCAGCAGCTTAGCACAGGGCTTGCGGATCGAGCAGTACTTC.